This TCR beta chain was documented in a study of beta chain features in type 1 diabetes. Study results and caveats: Cells with high TCR expression could be over-represented when cDNA is sequenced.

The table lists this clone with a few counts. Its antigen remains unidentified. CDR3 length: 12 residues. Germline lookup yields CDR1 LNHDA and CDR2 SQIVND (reference sequence). V lost 5 bases and J 8 bases, leaving 10 bases between the germline ends. The study reverse transcribed the entire isolated RNA, so it sequenced expressed TCRB transcripts. Measured with immunoSEQ multiplex PCR; TCRdb has only the in-frame clones, and not every one. The profile shows approximately 470,000 clones, approximately 28% of them singletons. The sample taken for sequencing was naive CD4+ T cells from blood. The sequence derives from a young man in good health. The genes are TRBV19 and TRBJ1-3; D is unresolved. The CDR3 here is CASSPAVDTIYF. CDR3 in DNA: TGTGCCAGTAGTCCCGCCGTTGACACCATATATTTT.